This T cell receptor beta chain was obtained from a study of identical twins. TCRdb passed the 5' RACE reads through MiXCR, listing each CDR3 protein once. In the table there are approximately 500,000 distinct CDR3 sequences, about 15% of which are singletons. This clonotype appeared a few times. This CDR3 has 16 amino acids. The germline V gene encodes CDR1 SEHNR and CDR2 FQNEAQ (reference sequence). After removal of 5 bases from V and 1 base from J, the junction contained 7 bases not matched to a gene. The same sample was also used in a study of yellow fever vaccine responses in identical twins.

The clonotype was recovered from a woman younger than 30 in good health. The sequencing sample was made of CD4+ T cells sorted from blood. The genes are TRBV7-9 and TRBJ2-2; TRBD1 matches at 7 bases. CDR3: CASSQYRDRNTGELFF. The CDR3 region has the DNA TGTGCCAGCAGCCAATACCGGGACAGGAACACCGGGGAGCTGTTTTTT.